Presented here are 15 T cell receptor beta chains from one specimen sequenced in a study of blood T cell repertoires in COVID-19 (dated by TCRdb to 2018 to 2021). Libraries were built with the immunoSEQ multiplex PCR assay. Held by TCRdb, this immuneACCESS table contains in-frame sequences only and omits some clones. Under half of the omission traces to an unresolved V gene where checked; the cause of the rest is unknown. The sample records 180,000 or so clones, about 81% of which are singletons. 10% to 15% of the sample comes from the top ten. The sample comprised peripheral blood. The receptors come from a woman of 80 years or more with COVID-19, enrolled during active disease.

The gene calls are TRBV9 and TRBJ2-3, with D tentatively TRBD1 (6 bases). Trimming took off 2 bases at V and 0 bases at J, with 13 bases between the two ends. Germline CDR1 reads SGDLS; CDR2 reads YYNGEE. The CDR3 runs to 16 residues. The CDR3 sequence: CASSVSWDISTDTQYF. The CDR3, as DNA: TGTGCCAGCAGCGTGAGTTGGGACATCAGCACAGATACGCAGTATTTT.

The gene calls are TRBV5-1 and TRBJ2-1; TRBD2 aligns across 13 bases. The germline V gene encodes CDR1 SGHRS and CDR2 YFSETQ. There are 18 residues in the CDR3. V lost 4 bases to trimming and J lost 14 bases; unmatched junction nucleotides: 21. The CDR3 loop reads CASSQVVGPTSGRASEFF. The DNA of the CDR3 is TGCGCCAGCAGCCAAGTTGTAGGTCCCACTAGCGGGAGGGCAAGTGAGTTCTTC.

Remarks on this clone: In the same sample, other DNA sequences code for this CDR3. V and J are TRBV6-5 and TRBJ2-7, with D unclear. This CDR3 comprises 13 residues. Germline V lookup: CDR1 MNHEY, CDR2 SVGAGI. Deletions cut 3 bases from V and 0 bases from J, with 6 bases between. The CDR3 reads CASSYRSSYEQYF. The CDR3 bases are TGTGCCAGCAGTTATAGGAGCTCCTACGAGCAGTACTTC.

The chain carries TRBV19 and TRBJ2-2, with D possibly being TRBD1 (6 bases). The CDR3 is 15 amino acids. Trimming left V 4 bases short and J 6 bases short, with 15 bases between. The germline V gene has CDR1 LNHDA and CDR2 SQIVND (reference sequence). The CDR3 spells CASSTPGVVAGELFF. In DNA, the CDR3 is TGTGCCAGTAGTACCCCAGGGGTAGTTGCCGGGGAGCTGTTTTTT.

This sequence joins TRBV16 and TRBJ2-7, with 9 bases aligning to TRBD1. Germline lookup yields CDR1 KGHSY and CDR2 FQNENV. V shed 1 base and J 6 bases; nucleotides not matched to a gene: 1. CDR3 length: 13 amino acids. The DNA for the CDR3 is TGTGCCAGCAGCCAATGGGGACAGGGCGAGCAGTACTTC. Protein: CASSQWGQGEQYF.

The CDR3 loop is CASSLGAGIYGYTF. The CDR3 DNA is TGTGCCAGCAGCTTGGGAGCAGGTATCTATGGCTACACCTTC. J is TRBJ1-2 and V is TRBV5-5; no reliable D call. The CDR3 totals 14 residues. The germline V gene has CDR1 SGHKS and CDR2 YYEKEE (reference sequence). V gave up 0 bases and J gave up 4 bases, with 10 bases separating them. Drawing the rest from reference TRBV5-5 and TRBJ1-2, the complete variable domain is DAGVTQSPTHLIKTRGQQVTLRCSPISGHKSVSWYQQVLGQGPQFIFQYYEKEERGRGNFPDRFSARQFPNYSSELNVNALLLGDSALYLCASSLGAGIYGYTFGSGTRLTVV.

The chain joins TRBV4-3 to TRBJ2-3; TRBD1 might be the D (7 bases). V shed 3 bases and J shed 1 base, with 14 bases lying between them. CDR3 length: 16 amino acids. Germline CDR1 is LGHNA and CDR2 is YSLEER. The CDR3 loop is CASSQEGAGRTDTQYF. DNA for the CDR3: TGCGCCAGCAGCCAGGAGGGGGCGGGGCGCACAGATACGCAGTATTTT.

The table lists this clone with a few counts. The chain joins TRBV4-1 to TRBJ2-7; the match to TRBD1 covers 8 bases. V was clipped by 0 bases and J by 4 bases; unmatched bases: 14. CDR1 is MGHRA and CDR2 is YSYEKL in the germline V gene. This CDR3 has 18 amino acids. The CDR3 protein is CASSQDPPDRDLLYEQYF. The CDR3 DNA follows: TGCGCCAGCAGCCAAGATCCCCCGGACAGGGACTTACTTTACGAGCAGTACTTC.

The chain combines TRBV28 with TRBJ2-7; no clear D. The germline gives CDR1 MDHEN, CDR2 SYDVKM. V shed 2 bases and J shed 5 bases, with 4 bases lying between them. The CDR3 extends over 11 amino acids. The CDR3 DNA sequence: TGTGCCAGCAGTTTAGAGGACGAGCAGTACTTC. This codes for CASSLEDEQYF.

The V call is TRBV15, the J call TRBJ1-1; no reliable D call. Germline assignment: CDR1 LNHNV and CDR2 YYDKDF (reference sequence). Between the trimmed V and J ends, which lost 0 bases and 6 bases, there was a span of 11 bases. The CDR3 covers 14 residues. CDR3 sequence: CATSREGVGAEAFF. The CDR3 DNA is TGTGCCACCAGCAGAGAAGGTGTGGGCGCTGAAGCTTTCTTT.

The chain links TRBV3-1 (or the pseudogene TRBV3-2) to TRBJ2-7; 9 bases fit TRBD2. Trimming took 4 bases from V and 9 from J; bases not matched to a gene: 10. Looked up from germline, CDR1 is LGHDT and CDR2 is YNNKEL (reference sequence). The CDR3 totals 14 residues. This chain's CDR3 is CASSPRGGRAGQYF. The DNA for the CDR3 is TGTGCCAGCAGCCCCCGGGGCGGGAGGGCCGGGCAGTACTTC.

The chain uses TRBV11-2 and TRBJ1-1; 7 nucleotides match TRBD1. Germline values: CDR1 SGHAT, CDR2 FQNNGV. Trimming removed 4 bases from V and 5 bases from J; junction bases left unmatched: 4. This CDR3 is built from 13 residues. In DNA form, the CDR3 reads TGTGCCAGCAGCTCCCCAGGGGGAACTGAAGCTTTCTTT. The encoded protein is CASSSPGGTEAFF.

V and J are TRBV28 and TRBJ2-1; D is unclear. Germline V CDR1 and CDR2: MDHEN, SYDVKM. This CDR3 has 14 residues. The ends were cut back, 6 bases at V and 6 bases at J, with 15 bases in the middle. CDR3 bases: TGTGCCAGCAGCCCTCTGGCCGAGGCCAATGAGCAGTTCTTC. This encodes CASSPLAEANEQFF.

The rearrangement joins TRBV6-5 to TRBJ2-7; D not resolved. V was shortened by 2 bases and J by 3 bases, with 11 bases between the two germline ends. Germline V gene data show CDR1 as MNHEY and CDR2 as SVGAGI. The CDR3 has 14 residues. In DNA form, the CDR3 reads TGTGCCAGCAGTTACGCGGCTCCGGACTACGAGCAGTACTTC. It translates to CASSYAAPDYEQYF.

The chain carries TRBV19 and TRBJ1-1, with 8 bases aligning to TRBD1. This CDR3 region has 14 residues. From germline, CDR1 is LNHDA and CDR2 SQIVND (reference sequence). Trimming took 6 bases from V and 11 from J; bases not matched to a gene: 14. The CDR3 reads CASSPGTGRGWAFF. The CDR3 DNA follows: TGTGCCAGTAGCCCTGGGACAGGCCGCGGTTGGGCTTTCTTT. Filled out from reference TRBV19 and TRBJ1-1, the complete variable domain reads DGGITQSPKYLFRKEGQNVTLSCEQNLNHDAMYWYRQDPGQGLRLIYYSQIVNDFQKGDIAEGYSVSREKKESFPLTVTSAQKNPTAFYLCASSPGTGRGWAFFGQGTRLTVV.